Sequencing of this T cell receptor beta chain was carried out in a study of patients and donors after allogeneic stem cell transplantation. TCRdb reprocessed the RT-PCR reads with MiXCR, giving one entry per CDR3 protein. The table has fewer than 180,000 distinct CDR3 sequences, about two fifths seen once; the top ten hold around 50%. V was pared by 7 bases and J by 7 bases, with 13 bases between. Germline CDR1 and CDR2: MNHEY and SVGEGT. The CDR3 has 13 amino acids. The chain couples TRBV6-2 or TRBV6-3 to TRBJ2-2, with a possible D match to TRBD2 (6 bases). The sequenced sample was blood, either unsorted or a sorted T cell fraction (not recorded which). The source of this sequence is a human donor who was either an allogeneic HSCT recipient or a stem cell or donor lymphocyte infusion donor (not recorded which). It is not recorded whose cells these are; they may come from a transplant donor. CDR3 loop: CASTRTMGGELFF. The CDR3 DNA reads as TGTGCCAGCACCAGGACTATGGGCGGGGAGCTGTTTTTT.